Listed below are T cell receptor beta chains from one sample, sequenced in a study of somatic mutations in cytotoxic T cells in rheumatoid arthritis. Libraries were prepared by immunoSEQ multiplex PCR; TCRdb keeps only in-frame clonotypes and omits some of them. The sample records 20,000 to 25,000 clones, approximately 80% being singletons. The material sequenced was CD8+ T cells sorted from blood. The receptors originated from an adult with rheumatoid arthritis. Each CDR3 is given with its conserved first and last residue. Fields, in order: V gene, CDR3 protein.

TRBV27,CASSFGTGGHNEQFF
TRBV30,CAWTDGTYNEQFF
TRBV11-1,CASSLGQSTEAFF
TRBV10-1,CASSPGGVNTGELFF
TRBV19,CASSVTLASGGTDTQYF
TRBV2,CASSEQLGAMRETQYF
TRBV5-8,CASSLGYMGGAPTPTDTQYF
TRBV30,CAWSGGWGETQYF
TRBV5-6,CASSLGVSGRNEQFF
TRBV6-5,CATPINRGPNTEAFF
TRBV6-5,CASSYSTTGYEQYF
TRBV4-1,CASSQVEREPTRGQYF
TRBV18,CASSEQGHEQFF
TRBV7-6,CASSPGLARELFF
TRBV5-5,CASRPGVGNQPQHF
TRBV10-1,CASSEGNGEQYF
TRBV29-1,CSVARGAPTDTQYF
TRBV7-9,CASSFSTAGLDEKLFF
TRBV7-9,CASTSTSGDSYEQYF
TRBV19,CASSPRLLYEQYF
TRBV5-4,CASSLGTGRPSEAFF
TRBV13,CASSAITSGRYYEQYF
TRBV9,CASSVRDRLNTEAFF